Below are 15 T cell receptor beta chains sequenced from a single sample in a study of shared clonotypes between healthy human individuals. The method was immunoSEQ multiplex PCR; TCRdb's version includes in-frame clones alone and lacks a portion of them. This sample has around 100,000 clones, with 67% found just once. Sequenced: memory CD8+ T cells sorted from blood. Noted subset: CD45RO+ cells pooled with CCR7-negative TemRA cells. The source is a woman under 40 in good health.

V and J are TRBV7-9 and TRBJ1-2, with D unclear. The CDR3 runs to 10 residues. The ends were cut back, 5 bases at V and 2 bases at J, with 0 bases in the middle. Germline CDR1 is SEHNR and CDR2 is FQNEAQ (reference sequence). CDR3 in DNA: TGTGCCAGCAGCAACTATGGCTACACCTTC. Its translation is CASSNYGYTF.

This clone appeared many times. This chain links TRBV11-2 with TRBJ2-7; 10 positions agree with TRBD1. CDR3 size: 14 residues. Germline CDR1 SGHAT, CDR2 FQNNGV. J gave up 3 bases and V 5 bases, and 4 bases lay outside the gene matches. Here the CDR3 reads CASSQGTGVYEQYF. The CDR3 coding sequence is TGTGCCAGCAGCCAAGGGACAGGGGTCTACGAGCAGTACTTC.

V and J are TRBV7-2 and TRBJ1-1; D is unclear. Between the trimmed V and J ends, which lost 8 bases and 4 bases, there was a span of 14 bases. Per germline, CDR1 SGHTA and CDR2 FQGNSA. There are 13 residues in the CDR3. CDR3 in DNA: TGTGCCAGCGGCGGAAGGGTGGGCACTGAAGCTTTCTTT. Translating gives CASGGRVGTEAFF.

The gene calls are TRBV28 and TRBJ2-7; TRBD2 agrees at 11 bases. Looked up from germline, CDR1 is MDHEN and CDR2 is SYDVKM. The trim removed 5 bases at V and 3 bases at J, leaving 9 bases unmatched. The CDR3 has 16 residues. CDR3 sequence reads: CASSGSGLAAIYEQYF. The CDR3 bases are TGTGCCAGCAGTGGGTCGGGACTAGCGGCTATCTACGAGCAGTACTTC.

This clone was counted many times. Additional DNA sequences in this sample encode the identical CDR3. The chain recombines TRBV6-1 with TRBJ1-5; TRBD1 agrees at 7 bases. The CDR3 spans 16 residues. The germline V gene encodes CDR1 MNHNS and CDR2 SASEGT. The ends lost 0 bases at V and 2 bases at J; junction bases unmatched: 4. CDR3 DNA: TGTGCCAGCAGTGAAGCCCCCGGACAGGGCAATCAGCCCCAGCATTTT. Translated: CASSEAPGQGNQPQHF.

The chain carries TRBV11-2 and TRBJ2-3; 7 bases match TRBD1. Losses at the gene ends were 5 bases for V and 3 bases for J; bases not matched to a gene: 11. Germline V gene sequence: CDR1 SGHAT, CDR2 FQNNGV. The CDR3 extends over 16 amino acids. CDR3 nucleotides: TGTGCCAGCAGCCCCCTACAGGGGCGTGGGACAGATACGCAGTATTTT. Its translation is CASSPLQGRGTDTQYF.

The chain has TRBV6-4 and TRBJ1-1; tentatively, D is TRBD1 (5 bases). The V gene lost 3 bases and the J gene lost 4 bases, with 15 bases spanning the gap. The germline CDR1 and CDR2 sequences are MRHNA and SNTAGT. The CDR3 spans 15 residues. CDR3 sequence: CASSENADGGTEAFF. CDR3 coding DNA: TGTGCCAGCAGTGAAAATGCGGATGGGGGCACTGAAGCTTTCTTT.

The chain uses TRBV21-1 and TRBJ2-7; the table's D gene call, TRBD2, was not cross checked with the DNA. TRBV21-1 is designated a pseudogene. This CDR3 spans 15 amino acids. In nucleotides, the CDR3 is TGTGCCAGCAGCAAGGAACGGGGGGCCACCTACGAGCAGTACTTC. Its translation: CASSKERGATYEQYF.

Concerning this clone: Other DNA sequences of this sample code for an identical CDR3. This chain uses TRBV28 with TRBJ2-2; possible D gene TRBD2, 6 bases. V dropped 6 bases and J dropped 3 bases, with 14 bases sitting between them. This CDR3 has 15 residues. Germline loops: CDR1 MDHEN, CDR2 SYDVKM. The CDR3, as DNA: TGTGCCAGCAGGGTAGGAGGGGAGGACACCGGGGAGCTGTTTTTT. As protein: CASRVGGEDTGELFF. Combining the CDR3 with reference TRBV28 and TRBJ2-2 gives the whole variable domain DVKVTQSSRYLVKRTGEKVFLECVQDMDHENMFWYRQDPGLGLRLIYFSYDVKMKEKGDIPEGYSVSREKKERFSLILESASTNQTSMYLCASRVGGEDTGELFFGEGSRLTVL.

The rearrangement links TRBV25-1 to TRBJ2-6; D not certain. The CDR3 contains 16 residues. CDR1 is MGHDK, CDR2 SYGVNS, per germline. Trimming took off 6 bases at V and 2 bases at J, with 14 bases between the two ends. The CDR3 nucleotides are TGTGCCAGCAGCGGAACCCCAGTCACTGGGGCCAACGTCCTGACTTTC. Its protein is CASSGTPVTGANVLTF.

This clone was detected only a few times. The chain uses TRBV6-4 and TRBJ2-1; 7 bases are a match to TRBD2. The CDR3 consists of 15 residues. Germline loops: CDR1 MRHNA, CDR2 SNTAGT. V was pared by 3 bases and J by 8 bases, with 10 bases of the junction left unmatched. CDR3 sequence: CASSEGEGRLDEQFF. CDR3 coding DNA: TGTGCCAGCAGTGAGGGGGAGGGCCGATTGGATGAGCAGTTCTTC.

This chain connects TRBV4-1 to TRBJ2-3; no definite D call. This CDR3 region has 14 residues. Germline V gene lookup returns CDR1 MGHRA and CDR2 YSYEKL. Trimming pared 4 bases from V and 4 bases from J, leaving 12 bases between. DNA of the CDR3: TGCGCCAGCAGCCTACCCCGATGGCCAGATACGCAGTATTTT. Protein product: CASSLPRWPDTQYF.

The chain employs TRBV5-1 and TRBJ1-1; D unclear. CDR1 SGHRS and CDR2 YFSETQ come from the germline V gene. Trimming pared 0 bases from V and 6 bases from J, leaving 9 bases between. The CDR3 consists of 13 residues. Here the CDR3 reads CASSLEVGSEAFF. CDR3 nucleotides: TGCGCCAGCAGCTTGGAGGTCGGGTCTGAAGCTTTCTTT.

The CDR3 sequence: CASSFHRDSLYEQYF. Here the CDR3 DNA reads TGTGCCAGCAGCTTTCACCGGGACTCCCTCTACGAGCAGTACTTC. The V gene is TRBV11-2, the J gene TRBJ2-7; the D gene is possibly TRBD2 (6 bases). The CDR3 spans 15 residues. Germline V lookup: CDR1 SGHAT, CDR2 FQNNGV. Trimming shortened V by 3 bases and J by 3 bases, and 15 bases separated the two germline ends.

The rearrangement joins TRBV15 to TRBJ2-3; 7 bases are shared with TRBD1. Trimming removed 3 bases from V and 1 base from J; junction bases left unmatched: 7. The germline CDR1 and CDR2 sequences are LNHNV and YYDKDF (reference sequence). This CDR3 is 16 amino acids long. The CDR3 DNA reads TGTGCCACCAGCAGTTACCCGGGACAGCGCACAGATACGCAGTATTTT. Encoded protein: CATSSYPGQRTDTQYF.